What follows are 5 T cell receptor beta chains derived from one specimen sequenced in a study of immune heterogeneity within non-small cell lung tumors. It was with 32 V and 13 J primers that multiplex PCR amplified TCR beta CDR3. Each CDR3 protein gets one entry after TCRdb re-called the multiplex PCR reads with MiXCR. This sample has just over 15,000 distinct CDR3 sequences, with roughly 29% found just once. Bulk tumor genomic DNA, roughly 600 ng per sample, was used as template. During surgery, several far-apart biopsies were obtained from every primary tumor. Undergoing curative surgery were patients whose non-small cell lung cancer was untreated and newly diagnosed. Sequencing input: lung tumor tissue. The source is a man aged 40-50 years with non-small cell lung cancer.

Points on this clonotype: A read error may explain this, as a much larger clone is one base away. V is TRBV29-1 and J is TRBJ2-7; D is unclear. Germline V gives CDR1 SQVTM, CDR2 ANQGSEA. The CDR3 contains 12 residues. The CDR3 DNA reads TGCACCGTTCAATTGGGAATTGACGAGCAGTACTTC. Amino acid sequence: CTVQLGIDEQYF.

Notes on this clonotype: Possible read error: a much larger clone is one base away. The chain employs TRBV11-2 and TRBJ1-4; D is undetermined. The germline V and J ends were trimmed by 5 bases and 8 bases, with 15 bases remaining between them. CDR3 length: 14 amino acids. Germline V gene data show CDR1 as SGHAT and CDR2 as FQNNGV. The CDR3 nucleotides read TGTGCCAGCAGCAAGTGGGCGGAGGAGGAAAAACTGTTTTTT. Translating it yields CASSKWAEEEKLFF.

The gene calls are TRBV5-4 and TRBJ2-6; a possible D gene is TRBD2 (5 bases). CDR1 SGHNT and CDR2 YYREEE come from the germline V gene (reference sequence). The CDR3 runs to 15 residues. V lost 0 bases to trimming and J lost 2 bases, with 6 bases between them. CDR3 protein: CASSLERTGANVLTF. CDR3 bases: TGTGCCAGCAGCTTGGAGCGGACTGGGGCCAACGTCCTGACTTTC. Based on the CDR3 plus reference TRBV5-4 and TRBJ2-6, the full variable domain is ETGVTQSPTHLIKTRGQQVTLRCSSQSGHNTVSWYQQALGQGPQFIFQYYREEENGRGNFPPRFSGLQFPNYSSELNVNALELDDSALYLCASSLERTGANVLTFGAGSRLTVL.

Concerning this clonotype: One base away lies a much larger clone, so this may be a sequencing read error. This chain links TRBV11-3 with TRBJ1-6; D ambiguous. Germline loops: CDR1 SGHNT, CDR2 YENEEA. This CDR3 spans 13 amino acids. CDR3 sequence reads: CASGLERNSPLPF. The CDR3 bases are TGTGCCAGCGGACTCGAGAGGAATTCACCCCTCCCCTTT.

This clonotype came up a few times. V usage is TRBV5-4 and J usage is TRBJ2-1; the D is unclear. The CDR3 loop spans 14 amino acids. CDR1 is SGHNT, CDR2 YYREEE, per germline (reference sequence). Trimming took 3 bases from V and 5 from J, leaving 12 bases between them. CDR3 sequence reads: CASSSLSPNNEQFF. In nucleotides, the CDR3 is TGTGCCAGCAGCTCCTTAAGCCCTAACAATGAGCAGTTCTTC.